Each of the 17 T cell receptor beta chains below was sequenced from the same sample in a study of Ad26.COV2.S vaccination and SARS-CoV-2 variants (dated by TCRdb to the early 2020s). The protocol used for the library was the immunoSEQ multiplex PCR assay. This is the immuneACCESS table as TCRdb keeps it, with only in-frame sequences that have V and J called. A part of the clones is gone; compared with another copy, unresolved V genes explain less than half, and the rest is unexplained. This sample is represented by hundreds of thousands of clones; approximately 84% of them were singletons. Clones ranked in the top ten supply about 3.3% of the sample. Taken with the paper, the label for treatment or condition translates to: 19 received Ad26.COV2.S at low or high dose, single or two shots; roughly 5 received placebo; per-sample allocation not given. For vaccine and placebo recipients, repertoires were sequenced using samples collected on day 63 after the first injection.

The starting material was peripheral blood, obtained in a trial of Ad26.COV2.S vaccine versus placebo. The receptors originated from a person between 18 and 60 years old who received the Ad26.COV2.S COVID-19 vaccine or a placebo.

The chain employs TRBV30 and TRBJ1-4; 7 bases line up with TRBD1. The germline V gene encodes CDR1 GTSNPN and CDR2 SVGIG (reference sequence). This CDR3 contains 14 residues. Trimming at V came to 0 bases and at J to 7 bases, leaving 5 bases not matched to a gene. CDR3 protein: CAWSVGGGGEKLFF. CDR3 sequence (DNA): TGTGCCTGGAGTGTAGGAGGGGGCGGTGAAAAACTGTTTTTT.

This CDR3 reads CASSGDILHEQYF. The CDR3 DNA reads as TGTGCCAGCAGTGGGGACATACTCCACGAGCAGTACTTC. The V and J genes are TRBV2 and TRBJ2-7; a weak D match, TRBD1 (6 bases). V lost 4 bases and J 5 bases, leaving 12 bases between the germline ends. CDR1 and CDR2 from the germline V gene are SNHLY and FYNNEI. The CDR3 covers 13 residues.

The chain is built from TRBV5-1 and TRBJ1-6; a weak D match, TRBD1 (5 bases). The CDR3 runs to 16 residues. Trimming removed 4 bases from V and 6 bases from J, with 17 bases in between. Germline V CDR1 and CDR2: SGHRS, YFSETQ. CDR3 region: CASSRGDTPLNSPLHF. Written as DNA, the CDR3 is TGCGCCAGCAGCCGGGGGGATACACCACTTAATTCACCCCTCCACTTT.

This clone was counted a few times. The chain combines TRBV6-5 with TRBJ1-2; 9 bases map to TRBD1. Trimming cost V 6 bases and J 3 bases; bases outside gene matches: 5. The CDR3 spans 14 residues. From germline, CDR1 is MNHEY and CDR2 SVGAGI. The CDR3 sequence: CASSLGQGHYGYTF. The CDR3 DNA reads as TGTGCCAGCAGCTTGGGACAGGGCCACTATGGCTACACCTTC.

V usage is TRBV2 and J usage is TRBJ2-2, with TRBD1 matching over 8 bases. Trimming removed 2 bases from V and 1 base from J; junction bases left unmatched: 3. The CDR3 is 16 residues long. Germline CDR1 reads SNHLY; CDR2 reads FYNNEI. CDR3 nucleotides: TGTGCCAGCAGTGAATCTGGGACAGGGAACACCGGGGAGCTGTTTTTT. It translates to CASSESGTGNTGELFF.

The chain couples TRBV5-1 to TRBJ2-5; perhaps TRBD2 as D (6 bases). In germline, CDR1 is SGHRS, CDR2 YFSETQ. Trimming stripped 4 bases from V and 2 bases from J, with 15 bases between. This CDR3 has 15 amino acids. CDR3 loop: CASSRTPGTQETQYF. In nucleotides, the CDR3 is TGCGCCAGCAGCCGGACCCCAGGGACTCAAGAGACCCAGTACTTC.

The V gene is TRBV7-2, the J gene TRBJ2-1; 10 nucleotides line up with TRBD2. The junction had 6 bases not matched to a gene; V was cut back by 5 bases and J by 2 bases. In germline, CDR1 is SGHTA, CDR2 FQGNSA. The CDR3 totals 16 residues. The CDR3 loop reads CASSLSGRPPYNEQFF. In nucleotides, the CDR3 is TGTGCCAGCAGCCTTAGCGGGAGGCCCCCCTACAATGAGCAGTTCTTC.

The genes are TRBV5-1 and TRBJ1-5, with D perhaps TRBD1 (5 bases). This CDR3 region has 14 residues. Germline V gives CDR1 SGHRS, CDR2 YFSETQ. V was shortened by 1 base and J by 3 bases, with 8 bases between the two germline ends. The CDR3 DNA is TGCGCCAGCAGCTTGTGGGGCGACAATCAGCCCCAGCATTTT. This sequence encodes CASSLWGDNQPQHF.

The chain recombines TRBV15 with TRBJ1-2; 8 positions agree with TRBD1. Trimming at V came to 1 base and at J to 7 bases, leaving 11 bases not matched to a gene. The CDR3 length is 16 residues. From germline, CDR1 is LNHNV and CDR2 YYDKDF (reference sequence). CDR3 protein: CATSRGGTGGAFGYTF. CDR3 bases: TGTGCCACCAGCAGAGGGGGTACAGGGGGTGCGTTTGGCTACACCTTC.

The rearrangement uses TRBV11-3 and TRBJ2-1; the match to TRBD2 covers 9 bases. J gave up 5 bases and V 0 bases, and 11 bases lay outside the gene matches. The CDR3 consists of 18 residues. Germline CDR1 and CDR2: SGHNT and YENEEA. CDR3: CASSLDVMGSGGNNEQFF. CDR3 DNA sequence: TGTGCCAGCAGCTTAGATGTCATGGGGAGCGGGGGGAACAATGAGCAGTTCTTC.

The gene calls are TRBV7-2 and TRBJ1-2; 7 positions agree with TRBD1. Per the germline V gene, CDR1 is SGHTA and CDR2 is FQGNSA. V lost 1 base and J lost 8; bases outside the gene matches: 19. This CDR3 comprises 18 residues. This chain's CDR3 is CASSLVGTRGGGAGGYTF. The DNA of the CDR3 is TGTGCCAGCAGCTTAGTCGGGACCCGGGGAGGGGGCGCGGGAGGCTACACCTTC.

The V and J genes are TRBV5-5 and TRBJ1-1; no firm D call. Trimming took off 0 bases at V and 10 bases at J, with 28 bases between the two ends. Germline V gene lookup returns CDR1 SGHKS and CDR2 YYEKEE (reference sequence). CDR3 size: 18 residues. The CDR3 nucleotides are TGTGCCAGCAGCTTGGCTTCTATAGGGTTGACGGCGGACCAAATAGCTTTCTTT. Its translation: CASSLASIGLTADQIAFF.

The chain couples TRBV27 to TRBJ1-5; 10 bases line up with TRBD1. The CDR3 is 18 amino acids. Germline CDR1 is MNHEY and CDR2 is SMNVEV (reference sequence). V shed 6 bases and J 4 bases; nucleotides not matched to a gene: 15. The CDR3 protein is CASSLRQGAGWVNQPQHF. As DNA, the CDR3 is TGTGCCAGCAGCCTTAGACAGGGGGCGGGTTGGGTAAATCAGCCCCAGCATTTT.

This clone was counted ten times or more. The V gene is TRBV6-5, the J gene TRBJ2-7; a possible D gene is TRBD1 (6 bases). This CDR3 is 15 amino acids long. The germline V and J ends were trimmed by 5 bases and 0 bases, with 14 bases remaining between them. The germline gives CDR1 MNHEY, CDR2 SVGAGI. The DNA of the CDR3 is TGTGCCAGCAGTCCCGACAGGTTAAGCTCCTACGAGCAGTACTTC. The encoded protein is CASSPDRLSSYEQYF.

This clone was recorded a few times. The V call is TRBV18, the J call TRBJ1-1; TRBD1 agrees at 7 bases. Germline CDR1 reads KGHSH; CDR2 reads LQKENI. The J segment lost 3 bases and the V segment lost 8 bases, leaving 6 bases of the junction unmatched. This CDR3 spans 13 amino acids. The CDR3 loop is CASRQGEDTEAFF. The CDR3, as DNA: TGTGCCAGCCGACAGGGAGAGGACACTGAAGCTTTCTTT.

The rearrangement uses TRBV6-4 and TRBJ1-6, with 8 bases aligning to TRBD1. CDR1 MRHNA and CDR2 SNTAGT come from the germline V gene. Trimming cost V 2 bases and J 6 bases; bases outside gene matches: 3. The CDR3 runs 15 residues. The CDR3 nucleotides are TGTGCCAGCAGTGACCAGACAGGGGTTAATTCACCCCTCCACTTT. Protein sequence: CASSDQTGVNSPLHF.

The V and J genes are TRBV2 and TRBJ1-2; no definite D call. This CDR3 contains 13 residues. V was clipped by 6 bases and J by 0 bases, with 8 bases between them. The germline V gene encodes CDR1 SNHLY and CDR2 FYNNEI. In DNA, the CDR3 is TGTGCCAGCAGGGACGGACCTAACTATGGCTACACCTTC. Residues: CASRDGPNYGYTF.